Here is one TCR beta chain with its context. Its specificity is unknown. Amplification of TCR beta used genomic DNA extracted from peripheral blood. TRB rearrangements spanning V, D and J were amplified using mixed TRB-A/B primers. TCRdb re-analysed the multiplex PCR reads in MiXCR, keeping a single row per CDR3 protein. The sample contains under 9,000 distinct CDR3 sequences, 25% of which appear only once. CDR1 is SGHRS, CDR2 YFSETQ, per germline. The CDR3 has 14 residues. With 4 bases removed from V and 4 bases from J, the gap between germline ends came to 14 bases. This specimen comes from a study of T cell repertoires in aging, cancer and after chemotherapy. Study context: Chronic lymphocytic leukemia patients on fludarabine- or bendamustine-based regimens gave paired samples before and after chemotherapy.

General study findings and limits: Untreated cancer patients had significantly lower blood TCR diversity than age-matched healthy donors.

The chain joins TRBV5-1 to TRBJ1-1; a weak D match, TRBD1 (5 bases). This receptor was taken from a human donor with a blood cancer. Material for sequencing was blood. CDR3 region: CASSPPGGVTEAFF. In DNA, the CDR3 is TGCGCCAGCAGCCCGCCAGGAGGGGTCACTGAAGCTTTCTTT.